This T cell receptor beta chain was sequenced for a study of spatial heterogeneity in lung cancer (dated by TCRdb to between 2018 and 2020). Regarding the complete study: Beta-chain transcripts were consistently detected in greater numbers than alpha-chain transcripts, which likely reflects a higher abundance of beta-chain transcripts. At surgery, roughly 220 tumor regions, 64 matched nontumor lung samples and more than 55 PBMC samples were TCR-sequenced for both alpha and beta chains. In the raw uncorrected reads, each unique combination of TCR and UMI appeared more than ten times on average. Nonsynonymous mutation counts, determined by whole-exome sequencing of tumor tissue, were related to features of the TCR repertoire. TCR alpha and beta repertoires were quantitatively compared across multiple tumor regions, matched nontumor lung and blood in non-small cell lung cancer.

The library was made by 5' RACE. Data came from a NextSeq 500. In the TCR library protocol, a unique molecular identifier was attached to each TCR cDNA molecule so that PCR and sequencing errors could be corrected. As for how the authors treated the data: TCR identification, UMI-based error correction and CDR3 extraction were all carried out with Decombinator tools. Expanded TCRs were defined as those above a frequency of 2 per 1,000, corresponding to the top 1% of the tumor frequency distribution. Renyi diversity was calculated using the R vegan package after each repertoire was subsampled 100 times to 5,000 TCRs. CDR3 similarity networks were constructed using string-kernel similarity of amino acid triplets, with links drawn between CDR3s whose pairwise similarity was above 0.82. The raw public data were reprocessed by TCRdb itself: fastp quality trimming at Q25, MiXCR clonotype calling, in-frame beta chains only. Entries that share a CDR3 protein sequence are merged under the most common genes and DNA. For this entry, the V and J calls and clone size follow TCRdb and not the study's own pipeline. The sample yields some 4,000 distinct CDR3 sequences; around 9.6% were counted once. In total, the top ten clones hold more than 45% of the sample.

The CDR3 measures 14 amino acids from cysteine to phenylalanine. Left in the record is the CDR3 DNA by itself, 42 bases read in frame from the first base. The germline V gene sets CDR1 to SGHTA and CDR2 to FQGNSA. Deletion took 3 bases off V and 1 base off J, with a span of 6 bases between the germline ends. Reading the label with the study, this specimen's time point is: sample taken at primary tumor resection. Whole RNA extracted from tumor and nontumor lung tissue, or from cryopreserved PBMC samples, was used for TCR sequencing without cell sorting. Donors were some 70 patients with early-stage, untreated non-small cell lung cancer from the lung TRACERx cohort. A patient was chosen for TCR sequencing only when enough RNA was available from at least two tumor regions. Of note for this clonotype: Its antigen remains undetermined. No base qualities exist here, and no much larger clone lies one base off it.

Here is what the overall study found, with its caveats: Additional single-cell paired TCR alpha and beta sequencing was considered necessary to confirm, at a functional level, the hypothesis that regional TCRs recognize regional mutations. Ubiquitous expanded tumor TCRs were detected in blood more often at tumor resection than at routine follow-up.

The chain is made from TRBV7-2 and TRBJ1-4, with no confident D gene call. Sequencing was performed on PBMCs, taken at surgery. The receptor was derived from a male donor with early-stage non-small cell lung cancer. The nucleotides read TGTGCCAGCAGCTTCGGTGGAACTAATGAAAAACTGTTTTTT. Its translation reads: CASSFGGTNEKLFF.